The 20 T cell receptor beta chains presented below share a single source sample, sequenced in a study of blood T cells in healthy people across ages. Primed by a sample-barcoded 5' primer and a J-beta primer mix, a second PCR proceeded for roughly 7 to 11 cycles. TCRdb recomputed calls from the 5' RACE reads with MiXCR, one row per CDR3 protein. The data contain about 930,000 distinct CDR3 sequences, about 29% of them singletons. These data were also reused for a study on T cells of mothers and their children.

Sequenced material: blood. These TCRs come from a woman in her forties in good health.

The chain uses TRBV5-6 and TRBJ1-2, with D uncertain. Germline V gene sequence: CDR1 SGHDT, CDR2 YYEEEE. This CDR3 has 14 residues. Trimming left V 0 bases short and J 4 bases short, with 10 bases between. Written as DNA, the CDR3 is TGTGCCAGCAGCTTGGAACTGGGCGCCTATGGCTACACCTTC. This sequence encodes CASSLELGAYGYTF.

The genes are TRBV5-5 and TRBJ2-1, with 8 bases fitting TRBD1. This CDR3 is 17 amino acids long. V lost 0 bases, J lost 2 bases, and 7 bases stayed unmatched. Germline loops: CDR1 SGHKS, CDR2 YYEKEE (reference sequence). The CDR3 nucleotides are TGTGCCAGCAGCTTGGTCGTGACAGGGGCTCCCTACAATGAGCAGTTCTTC. It yields the protein CASSLVVTGAPYNEQFF. Full variable domain (outside the CDR3, taken from reference TRBV5-5 and TRBJ2-1): DAGVTQSPTHLIKTRGQQVTLRCSPISGHKSVSWYQQVLGQGPQFIFQYYEKEERGRGNFPDRFSARQFPNYSSELNVNALLLGDSALYLCASSLVVTGAPYNEQFFGPGTRLTVL.

This clonotype has a handful of counts. CDR3 sequence (DNA): TGTGCCAGCAGTTATAGGATAAACACTGAAGCTTTCTTT. Its translation is CASSYRINTEAFF. This chain connects TRBV28 to TRBJ1-1; the D is unclear. There are 13 residues in the CDR3. Per the germline V gene, CDR1 is MDHEN and CDR2 is SYDVKM. V was trimmed by 4 bases and J by 2 bases, leaving 8 bases between them.

The chain employs TRBV5-5 and TRBJ1-4, with D possibly matching TRBD1 (5 bases). With 2 bases removed from V and 3 bases from J, the gap between germline ends came to 8 bases. Germline CDR1 reads SGHKS; CDR2 reads YYEKEE (reference sequence). The CDR3 spans 14 residues. The CDR3 sequence: CASSFGDPNEKLFF. As DNA, the CDR3 is TGTGCCAGCAGCTTCGGGGACCCTAATGAAAAACTGTTTTTT.

V gene TRBV6-5 combines with J gene TRBJ2-3; maybe TRBD1 (5 bases). The germline gives CDR1 MNHEY, CDR2 SVGAGI. The CDR3 is 11 amino acids. V was pared by 2 bases and J by 9 bases, with 6 bases between. CDR3 protein: CASSYKGTQYF. CDR3 DNA sequence: TGTGCCAGCAGTTACAAGGGGACGCAGTATTTT.

Notes on this clonotype: This may come from a read error, since a much larger clone is one base off. This chain connects TRBV7-2 to TRBJ2-5; either TRBD1 or TRBD2 may fit D (6 bases each). Germline V CDR1 and CDR2: SGHTA, FQGNSA. V dropped 4 bases and J dropped 11 bases, with 29 bases sitting between them. The CDR3 length is 17 residues. CDR3 amino acids: CASSYGLRGALYNEQYF. DNA of the CDR3: TGTGCCAGCAGCTACGGCTTGAGGGGGGCGTTATACAATGAGCAGTACTTC.

This clonotype came up many times. The chain recombines TRBV7-2 with TRBJ1-2, with D perhaps TRBD1 (5 bases). The CDR3 totals 13 residues. V gave up 1 base and J gave up 8 bases, with 11 bases separating them. CDR1 and CDR2 from the germline V gene are SGHTA and FQGNSA. CDR3 in DNA: TGTGCCAGCAGCTTAGGAGGGGCGAGGGGCTACACCTTC. Protein sequence: CASSLGGARGYTF. Full variable domain (outside the CDR3, taken from reference TRBV7-2 and TRBJ1-2): GAGVSQSPSNKVTEKGKDVELRCDPISGHTALYWYRQSLGQGLEFLIYFQGNSAPDKSGLPSDRFSAERTGGSVSTLTIQRTQQEDSAVYLCASSLGGARGYTFGSGTRLTVV.

As regards this clonotype: A junction boundary mismatches the germline segment, possibly from a read error. The gene calls are TRBV28 and TRBJ2-7, with TRBD1 identical over 7 bases. There are 14 residues in the CDR3. Germline V CDR1 and CDR2: MDHEN, SYDVKM. CDR3 residues: CASSLGDRHYGQYF. CDR3 coding DNA: TGTGCCAGCAGTTTGGGGGACAGACACTACGGGCAGTACTTC. Looking up the rest from reference TRBV28 and TRBJ2-7 gives the full variable domain: DVKVTQSSRYLVKRTGEKVFLECVQDMDHENMFWYRQDPGLGLRLIYFSYDVKMKEKGDIPEGYSVSREKKERFSLILESASTNQTSMYLCASSLGDRHYGQYFGPGTRLTVT.

This clonotype has ten or more counts. The chain couples TRBV29-1 to TRBJ2-5; 8 bases are a match to TRBD2. J gave up 5 bases and V 4 bases, and 3 bases lay outside the gene matches. Germline CDR1 SQVTM, CDR2 ANQGSEA. The CDR3 is made up of 12 amino acids. The DNA for the CDR3 is TGCAGCGTTGGGGGACTAGAGGAGACCCAGTACTTC. Translation gives CSVGGLEETQYF.

The rearrangement joins TRBV20-1 to TRBJ1-2, with D perhaps TRBD1 (6 bases). The CDR3 loop spans 12 amino acids. Trimming pared 1 base from V and 8 bases from J, leaving 11 bases between. In germline, CDR1 is DFQATT, CDR2 SNEGSKA (reference sequence). The CDR3 protein is CSARGGPEGYTF. Written as DNA, the CDR3 is TGCAGTGCTAGAGGGGGGCCGGAAGGCTACACCTTC.

This clonotype came up once. The chain recombines TRBV6-1 with TRBJ1-1, with D unclear. V lost 1 base to trimming and J lost 4 bases, with 13 bases between them. Germline V gene lookup returns CDR1 MNHNS and CDR2 SASEGT. The CDR3 sequence is 15 residues long. The CDR3 here is CASSEGTLSPTEAFF. The CDR3 bases are TGTGCCAGCAGTGAAGGCACCTTATCCCCCACTGAAGCTTTCTTT.

About this clonotype itself: The DNA is omitted, as the CDR3 cannot be located on it reliably, and the CDR3 follows TCRdb's listing. The chain carries TRBV28 and TRBJ2-4; TRBD2 was called by the table and not checked on the DNA. The CDR3 spans 16 amino acids, including both terminal residues. The germline V gene encodes CDR1 MDHEN and CDR2 SYDVKM. CDR3 protein: CASSSSGGPRENIQYF.

This clonotype showed up just once. The rearrangement uses TRBV20-1 and TRBJ2-7, with D maybe TRBD1 (6 bases). Trimming left V 3 bases short and J 7 bases short, with 19 bases between. The length of the CDR3 is 14 residues. Germline V gene lookup returns CDR1 DFQATT and CDR2 SNEGSKA (reference sequence). CDR3 residues: CSASQDSSYNEQYF. CDR3 nucleotide sequence: TGCAGTGCTAGTCAGGACAGCTCCTACAATGAGCAGTACTTC.

This chain uses TRBV11-1 with TRBJ2-4; 9 positions agree with TRBD1. Germline-derived CDR1 and CDR2 are SGHAT and FQDESV (reference sequence). The length of the CDR3 is 15 residues. Trimming removed 7 bases from V and 13 bases from J; junction bases left unmatched: 17. The CDR3 coding sequence is TGTGCCAGCACCTGGGACAGGGTCTTTGGGAATGAGCAGTACTTC. Its protein product is CASTWDRVFGNEQYF. The complete variable domain, with remaining parts taken from reference TRBV11-1 and TRBJ2-4, reads EAEVAQSPRYKITEKSQAVAFWCDPISGHATLYWYRQILGQGPELLVQFQDESVVDDSQLPKDRFSAERLKGVDSTLKIQPAELGDSAMYLCASTWDRVFGNEQYFGAGTRLSVL.

The chain uses TRBV9 and TRBJ2-1; D ambiguous. The germline V gene encodes CDR1 SGDLS and CDR2 YYNGEE. The CDR3 spans 13 residues. V was trimmed by 0 bases and J by 7 bases, leaving 8 bases between them. The CDR3, as DNA: TGTGCCAGCAGCGTAGTTGGGCAGAATGAGCAGTTCTTC. Translated: CASSVVGQNEQFF.

This clonotype occurred many times. The chain employs TRBV6-5 and TRBJ2-3; no reliable D call. The CDR3 consists of 12 residues. The germline V gene has CDR1 MNHEY and CDR2 SVGAGI. The V and J ends lost 7 bases and 5 bases respectively, with 10 bases between them. CDR3 loop: CASNQRGDTQYF. CDR3 sequence (DNA): TGTGCCAGCAACCAACGAGGAGATACGCAGTATTTT.

This clonotype was detected a few times. The chain recombines TRBV12-3 or TRBV12-4 with TRBJ2-5; possibly TRBD2 for D (6 bases). Between the trimmed V and J ends, which lost 7 bases and 1 base, there was a span of 13 bases. The CDR3 runs to 14 residues. The CDR3 coding sequence is TGTGCCAGCACGGGTCAGACTAGCCAAGAGACCCAGTACTTC. Protein sequence: CASTGQTSQETQYF.

This clonotype was detected ten times or more. This rearrangement joins TRBV7-8 to TRBJ2-5; the D is unclear. CDR1 is SGHVS, CDR2 FQNEAQ, per germline. Trimming shortened V by 3 bases and J by 5 bases, and 7 bases separated the two germline ends. The CDR3 has 12 residues. As DNA, the CDR3 is TGTGCCAGCAGCTTTTCGAGTGAGACCCAGTACTTC. It specifies CASSFSSETQYF.

This sequence joins TRBV2 and TRBJ1-1; D remains unclear. CDR1 and CDR2 (germline): SNHLY, FYNNEI. The CDR3 has 15 amino acids. Trimming cost V 4 bases and J 0 bases, with 12 bases left between them. CDR3 nucleotide sequence: TGTGCCAGCAGTGTTGGGTCGGTGATGAACACTGAAGCTTTCTTT. This codes for CASSVGSVMNTEAFF. Using reference TRBV2 and TRBJ1-1 for the parts outside the CDR3, the full variable domain is EPEVTQTPSHQVTQMGQEVILRCVPISNHLYFYWYRQILGQKVEFLVSFYNNEISEKSEIFDDQFSVERPDGSNFTLKIRSTKLEDSAMYFCASSVGSVMNTEAFFGQGTRLTVV.

The chain joins TRBV18 to TRBJ2-3; maybe TRBD2 (5 bases). With 3 bases removed from V and 6 bases from J, the gap between germline ends came to 16 bases. The CDR3 is 15 residues long. Germline CDR1 reads KGHSH; CDR2 reads LQKENI. CDR3 loop: CASSPLTGSGDTQYF. The CDR3 coding sequence is TGTGCCAGCTCACCTCTGACGGGGAGTGGTGATACGCAGTATTTT. The variable domain in full, with the rest retrieved from reference TRBV18 and TRBJ2-3, is NAGVMQNPRHLVRRRGQEARLRCSPMKGHSHVYWYRQLPEEGLKFMVYLQKENIIDESGMPKERFSAEFPKEGPSILRIQQVVRGDSAAYFCASSPLTGSGDTQYFGPGTRLTVL.